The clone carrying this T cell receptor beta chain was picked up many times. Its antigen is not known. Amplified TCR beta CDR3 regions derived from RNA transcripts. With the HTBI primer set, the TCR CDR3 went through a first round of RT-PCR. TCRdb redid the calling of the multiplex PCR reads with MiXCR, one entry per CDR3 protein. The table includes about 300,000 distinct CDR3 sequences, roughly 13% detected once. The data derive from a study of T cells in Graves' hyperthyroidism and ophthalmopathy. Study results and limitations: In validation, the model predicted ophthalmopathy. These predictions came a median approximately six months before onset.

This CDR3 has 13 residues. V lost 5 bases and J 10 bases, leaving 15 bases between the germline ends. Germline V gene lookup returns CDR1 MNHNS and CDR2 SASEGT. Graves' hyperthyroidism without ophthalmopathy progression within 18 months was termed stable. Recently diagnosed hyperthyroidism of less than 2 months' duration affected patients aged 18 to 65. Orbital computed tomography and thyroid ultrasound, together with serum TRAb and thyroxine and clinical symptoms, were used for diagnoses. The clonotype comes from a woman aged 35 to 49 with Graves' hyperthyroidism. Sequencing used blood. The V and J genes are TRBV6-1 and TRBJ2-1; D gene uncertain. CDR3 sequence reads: CASSYDTEMEQFF. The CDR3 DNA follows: TGTGCCAGCAGTTACGATACTGAAATGGAGCAGTTCTTC.